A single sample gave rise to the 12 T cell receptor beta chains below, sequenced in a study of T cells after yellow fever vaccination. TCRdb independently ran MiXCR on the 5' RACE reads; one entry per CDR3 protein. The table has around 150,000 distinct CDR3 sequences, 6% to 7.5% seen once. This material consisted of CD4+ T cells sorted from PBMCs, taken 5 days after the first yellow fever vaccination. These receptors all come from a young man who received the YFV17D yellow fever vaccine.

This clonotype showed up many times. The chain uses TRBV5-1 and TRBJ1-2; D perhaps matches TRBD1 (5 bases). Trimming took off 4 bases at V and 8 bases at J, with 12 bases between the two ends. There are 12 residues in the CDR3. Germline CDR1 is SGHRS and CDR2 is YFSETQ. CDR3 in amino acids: CASSEPEGGYTF. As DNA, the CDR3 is TGCGCCAGCAGCGAACCCGAGGGGGGCTACACCTTC.

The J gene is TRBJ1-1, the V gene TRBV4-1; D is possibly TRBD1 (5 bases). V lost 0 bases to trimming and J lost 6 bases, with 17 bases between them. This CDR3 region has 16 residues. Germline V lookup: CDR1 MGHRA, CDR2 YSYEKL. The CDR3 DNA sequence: TGCGCCAGCAGCCAAGAGTTGGGAGGCCGGGGGGCTGAAGCTTTCTTT. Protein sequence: CASSQELGGRGAEAFF.

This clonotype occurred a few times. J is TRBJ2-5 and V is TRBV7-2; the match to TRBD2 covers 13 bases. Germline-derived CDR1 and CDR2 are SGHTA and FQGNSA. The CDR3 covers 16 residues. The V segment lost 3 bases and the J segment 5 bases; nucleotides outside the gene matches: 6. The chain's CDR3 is CASSFTSGGAYETQYF. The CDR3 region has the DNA TGTGCCAGCAGCTTTACTAGCGGGGGGGCCTATGAGACCCAGTACTTC.

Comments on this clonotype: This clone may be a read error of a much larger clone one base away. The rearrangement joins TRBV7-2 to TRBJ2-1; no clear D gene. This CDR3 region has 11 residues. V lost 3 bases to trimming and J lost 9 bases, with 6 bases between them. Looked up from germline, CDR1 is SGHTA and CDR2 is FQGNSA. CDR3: CASSLLGEQFF. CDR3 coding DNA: TGTGCCAGCAGCTTGCTCGGTGAGCAGTTCTTC.

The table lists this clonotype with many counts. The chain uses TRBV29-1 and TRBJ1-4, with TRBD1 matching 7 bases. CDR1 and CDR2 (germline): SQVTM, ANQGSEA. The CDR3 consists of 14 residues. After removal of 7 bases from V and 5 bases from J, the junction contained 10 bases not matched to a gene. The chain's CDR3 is CSAAPGQPNEKLFF. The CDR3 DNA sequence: TGCAGCGCCGCGCCGGGACAGCCCAATGAAAAACTGTTTTTT.

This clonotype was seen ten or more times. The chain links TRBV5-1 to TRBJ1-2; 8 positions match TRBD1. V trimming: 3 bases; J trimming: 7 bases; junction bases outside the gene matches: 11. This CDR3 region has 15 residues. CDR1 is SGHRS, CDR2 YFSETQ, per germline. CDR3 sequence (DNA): TGCGCCAGCAGCTACGATTCAGGGGGCGGAGGTGGCTACACCTTC. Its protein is CASSYDSGGGGGYTF.

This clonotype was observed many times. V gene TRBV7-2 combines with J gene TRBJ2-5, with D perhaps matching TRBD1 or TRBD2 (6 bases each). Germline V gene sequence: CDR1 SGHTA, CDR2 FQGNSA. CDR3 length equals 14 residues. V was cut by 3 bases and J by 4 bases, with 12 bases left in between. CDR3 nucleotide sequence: TGTGCCAGCAGCTTGAGGGGGGTCGTAGAGACCCAGTACTTC. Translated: CASSLRGVVETQYF.

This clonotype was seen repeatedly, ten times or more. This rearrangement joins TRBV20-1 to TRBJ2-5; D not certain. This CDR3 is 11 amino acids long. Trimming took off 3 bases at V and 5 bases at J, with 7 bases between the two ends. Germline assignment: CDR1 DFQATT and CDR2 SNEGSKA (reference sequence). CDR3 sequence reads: CSASPAETQYF. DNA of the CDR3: TGCAGTGCTAGTCCCGCTGAGACCCAGTACTTC.

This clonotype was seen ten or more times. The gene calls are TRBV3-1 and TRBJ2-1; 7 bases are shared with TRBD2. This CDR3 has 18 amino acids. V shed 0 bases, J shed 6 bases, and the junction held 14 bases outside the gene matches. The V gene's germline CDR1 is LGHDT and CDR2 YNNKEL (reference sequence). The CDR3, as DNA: TGTGCCAGCAGCCAAGACAGGAATTACCGGGGGGAGGGCAATGAGCAGTTCTTC. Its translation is CASSQDRNYRGEGNEQFF.

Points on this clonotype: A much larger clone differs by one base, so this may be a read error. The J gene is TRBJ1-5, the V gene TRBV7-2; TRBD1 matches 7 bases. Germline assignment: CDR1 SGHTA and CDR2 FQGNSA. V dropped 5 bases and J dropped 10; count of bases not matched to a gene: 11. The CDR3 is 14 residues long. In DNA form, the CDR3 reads TGTGCCAGCAGCGGCGACAGGGTAGGACATCCCCAGCATTTT. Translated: CASSGDRVGHPQHF. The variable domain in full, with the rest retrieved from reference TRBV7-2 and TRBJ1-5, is GAGVSQSPSNKVTEKGKDVELRCDPISGHTALYWYRQSLGQGLEFLIYFQGNSAPDKSGLPSDRFSAERTGGSVSTLTIQRTQQEDSAVYLCASSGDRVGHPQHFGDGTRLSIL.

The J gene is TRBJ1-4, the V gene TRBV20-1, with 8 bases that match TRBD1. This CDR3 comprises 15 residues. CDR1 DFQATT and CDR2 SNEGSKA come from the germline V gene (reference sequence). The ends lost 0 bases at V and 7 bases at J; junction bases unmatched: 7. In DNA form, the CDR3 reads TGCAGTGCTAGAGATCCCCAGGGGGCGGGTGAAAAACTGTTTTTT. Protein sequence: CSARDPQGAGEKLFF.

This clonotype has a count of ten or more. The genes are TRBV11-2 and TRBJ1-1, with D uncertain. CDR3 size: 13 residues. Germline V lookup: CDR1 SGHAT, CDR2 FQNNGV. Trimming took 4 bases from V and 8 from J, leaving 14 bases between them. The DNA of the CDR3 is TGTGCCAGCAGCTCCGACCGGGAAAGGGAAGCTTTCTTT. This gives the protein CASSSDREREAFF.